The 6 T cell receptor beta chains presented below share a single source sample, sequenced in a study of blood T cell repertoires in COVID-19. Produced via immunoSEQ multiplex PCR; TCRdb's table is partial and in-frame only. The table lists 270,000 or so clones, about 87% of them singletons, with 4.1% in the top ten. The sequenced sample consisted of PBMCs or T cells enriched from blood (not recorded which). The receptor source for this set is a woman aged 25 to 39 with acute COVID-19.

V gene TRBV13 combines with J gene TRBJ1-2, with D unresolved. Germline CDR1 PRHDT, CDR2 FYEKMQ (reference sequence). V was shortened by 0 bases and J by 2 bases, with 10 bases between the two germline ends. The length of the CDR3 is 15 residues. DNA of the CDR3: TGTGCCAGCAGCTTAGGCGCTGGCCAAAACTATGGCTACACCTTC. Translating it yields CASSLGAGQNYGYTF. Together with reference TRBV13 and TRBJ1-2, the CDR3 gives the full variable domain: AAGVIQSPRHLIKEKRETATLKCYPIPRHDTVYWYQQGPGQDPQFLISFYEKMQSDKGSIPDRFSAQQFSDYHSELNMSSLELGDSALYFCASSLGAGQNYGYTFGSGTRLTVV.

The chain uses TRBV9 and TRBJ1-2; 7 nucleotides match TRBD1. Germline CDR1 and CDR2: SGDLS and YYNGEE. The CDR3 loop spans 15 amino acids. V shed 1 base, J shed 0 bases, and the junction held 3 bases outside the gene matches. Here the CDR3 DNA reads TGTGCCAGCAGCGTAATAGACAGGGCTAACTATGGCTACACCTTC. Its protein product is CASSVIDRANYGYTF.

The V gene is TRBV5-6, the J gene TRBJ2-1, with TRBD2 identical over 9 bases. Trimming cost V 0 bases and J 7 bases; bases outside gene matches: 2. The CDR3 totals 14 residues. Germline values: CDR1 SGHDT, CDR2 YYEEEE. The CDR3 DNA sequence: TGTGCCAGCAGCTTGGATACTAGCGGGAATGAGCAGTTCTTC. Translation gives CASSLDTSGNEQFF.

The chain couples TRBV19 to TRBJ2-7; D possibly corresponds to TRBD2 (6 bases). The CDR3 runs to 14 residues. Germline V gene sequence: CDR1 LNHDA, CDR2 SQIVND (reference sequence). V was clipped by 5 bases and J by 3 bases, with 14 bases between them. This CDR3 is CASSPTGSGYEQYF. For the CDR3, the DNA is TGTGCCAGTAGTCCCACAGGTAGCGGCTACGAGCAGTACTTC.

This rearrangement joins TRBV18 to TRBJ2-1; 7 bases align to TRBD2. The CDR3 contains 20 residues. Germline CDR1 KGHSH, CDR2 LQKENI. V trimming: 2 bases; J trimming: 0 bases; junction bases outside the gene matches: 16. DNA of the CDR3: TGTGCCAGCTCACCAACCCAAACCCAGACTAGCACCAGCTCCTACAATGAGCAGTTCTTC. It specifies CASSPTQTQTSTSSYNEQFF.

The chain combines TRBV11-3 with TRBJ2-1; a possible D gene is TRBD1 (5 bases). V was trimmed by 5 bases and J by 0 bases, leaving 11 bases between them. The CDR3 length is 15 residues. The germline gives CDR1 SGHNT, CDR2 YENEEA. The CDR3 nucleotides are TGTGCCAGCAGCCTGGGGCAAAGCTCCTACAATGAGCAGTTCTTC. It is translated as CASSLGQSSYNEQFF. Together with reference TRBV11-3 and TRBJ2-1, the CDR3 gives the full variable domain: EAGVVQSPRYKIIEKKQPVAFWCNPISGHNTLYWYLQNLGQGPELLIRYENEEAVDDSQLPKDRFSAERLKGVDSTLKIQPAELGDSAVYLCASSLGQSSYNEQFFGPGTRLTVL.